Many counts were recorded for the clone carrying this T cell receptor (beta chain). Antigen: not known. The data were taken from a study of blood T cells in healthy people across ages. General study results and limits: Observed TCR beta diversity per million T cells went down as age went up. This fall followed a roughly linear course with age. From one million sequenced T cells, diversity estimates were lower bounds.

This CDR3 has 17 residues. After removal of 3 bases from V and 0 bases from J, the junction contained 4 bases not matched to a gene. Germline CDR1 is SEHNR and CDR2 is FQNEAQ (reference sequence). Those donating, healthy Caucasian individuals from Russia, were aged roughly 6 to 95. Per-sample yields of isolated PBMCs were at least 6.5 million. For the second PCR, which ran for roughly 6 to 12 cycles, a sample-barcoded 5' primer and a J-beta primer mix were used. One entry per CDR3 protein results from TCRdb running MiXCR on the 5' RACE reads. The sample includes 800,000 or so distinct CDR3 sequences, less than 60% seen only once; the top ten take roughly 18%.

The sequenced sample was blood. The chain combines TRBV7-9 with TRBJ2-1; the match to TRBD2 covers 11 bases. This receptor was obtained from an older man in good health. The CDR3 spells CASSLGLAEFSYNEQFF. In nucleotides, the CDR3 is TGTGCCAGCAGCTTGGGACTAGCGGAGTTCTCCTACAATGAGCAGTTCTTC. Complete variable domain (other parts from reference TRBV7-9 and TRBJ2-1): DTGVSQNPRHKITKRGQNVTFRCDPISEHNRLYWYRQTLGQGPEFLTYFQNEAQLEKSRLLSDRFSAERPKGSFSTLEIQRTEQGDSAMYLCASSLGLAEFSYNEQFFGPGTRLTVL.